This entry lists 28 T cell receptor beta chains sequenced from one sample in a study of CD8 T cells in Susac syndrome. RNA, at about 0.5 to 1 ug, was reverse transcribed with random hexamers. Each CDR3 protein gets one entry after TCRdb re-called the immunoSEQ multiplex PCR reads with MiXCR. This sample has roughly 150,000 distinct CDR3 sequences, with roughly 94% found just once. Sequences were obtained from CD4+ T cells from PBMCs. Receptors were obtained from a human donor in good health.

The J gene is TRBJ2-3, the V gene TRBV5-1, with 10 bases fitting TRBD2. CDR3 size: 17 residues. In germline, CDR1 is SGHRS, CDR2 YFSETQ. V dropped 4 bases and J dropped 3; count of bases not matched to a gene: 11. CDR3 loop: CASSGPAGGPYTDTQYF. The CDR3, as DNA: TGCGCCAGCAGCGGACCAGCGGGAGGGCCGTATACAGATACGCAGTATTTT.

V is TRBV20-1 and J is TRBJ2-7; 13 nucleotides line up with TRBD2. V gave up 3 bases and J gave up 4 bases; unmatched junction bases: 9. Germline CDR1 DFQATT, CDR2 SNEGSKA (reference sequence). The CDR3 is 16 residues long. CDR3 residues: CSASPDMTSGGYEQYF. DNA for the CDR3: TGCAGTGCTAGCCCCGATATGACTAGCGGGGGGTACGAGCAGTACTTC.

This chain links TRBV6-2 or TRBV6-3 with TRBJ1-1; a possible D gene is TRBD1 (6 bases). From germline, CDR1 is MNHEY and CDR2 SVGEGT. Between the trimmed V and J ends, which lost 0 bases and 8 bases, there was a span of 13 bases. The CDR3 totals 14 residues. This chain's CDR3 is CASSYSSGDTEAFF. CDR3 bases: TGTGCCAGCAGTTACTCGTCAGGGGATACCGAAGCTTTCTTT.

The CDR3, as DNA: TGTGCCAGCAGCCGGACAGGGCGCACAGATACGCAGTATTTT. Protein sequence: CASSRTGRTDTQYF. The gene calls are TRBV6-5 and TRBJ2-3, with 8 nucleotides matching TRBD1. CDR1 is MNHEY and CDR2 is SVGAGI in the germline V gene. The V and J ends lost 6 bases and 1 base, in that order; junction bases with no gene match: 3. This CDR3 is built from 14 residues.

The chain links TRBV29-1 to TRBJ1-2; D gene uncertain. Germline V gene sequence: CDR1 SQVTM, CDR2 ANQGSEA. With 1 base removed from V and 8 bases from J, the gap between germline ends came to 14 bases. This CDR3 region has 13 residues. CDR3 sequence reads: CSVEVPPLRGYTF. In nucleotides, the CDR3 is TGCAGCGTTGAAGTGCCGCCCCTACGAGGCTACACCTTC.

The rearrangement links TRBV28 to TRBJ2-7, with D uncertain. Germline V CDR1 and CDR2: MDHEN, SYDVKM. This CDR3 is 14 amino acids long. Trimming removed 2 bases from V and 5 bases from J, with 13 bases in between. CDR3 amino acids: CASSLPGSSDEQYF. CDR3 in DNA: TGTGCCAGCAGTTTACCCGGGTCCTCTGACGAGCAGTACTTC.

The chain recombines TRBV5-6 with TRBJ1-5; tentative D call: TRBD1 (5 bases). Germline V gene lookup returns CDR1 SGHDT and CDR2 YYEEEE. The CDR3 is 16 residues long. Between the trimmed V and J ends, which lost 0 bases and 7 bases, there was a span of 17 bases. CDR3 amino acids: CASSLGGWRAGQPQHF. CDR3 DNA: TGTGCCAGCAGCTTGGGGGGGTGGAGGGCGGGACAGCCCCAGCATTTT.

The chain is built from TRBV20-1 and TRBJ2-3, with TRBD2 matching over 15 bases. After removal of 5 bases from V and 3 bases from J, the junction contained 6 bases not matched to a gene. Germline V lookup: CDR1 DFQATT, CDR2 SNEGSKA (reference sequence). This CDR3 comprises 16 residues. For the CDR3, the DNA is TGCAGTGCTTTGGGGGGACTAGCGGGAGGTACAGATACGCAGTATTTT. Translated, it gives CSALGGLAGGTDTQYF.

The chain joins TRBV4-1 to TRBJ2-5, with 7 nucleotides matching TRBD1. The CDR3 runs 14 residues. The germline gives CDR1 MGHRA, CDR2 YSYEKL. V shed 4 bases and J 3 bases; nucleotides not matched to a gene: 5. CDR3 sequence: CASSPLDREETQYF. The CDR3 DNA follows: TGCGCCAGCAGCCCCTTAGACAGGGAAGAGACCCAGTACTTC.

The chain couples TRBV12-3 or TRBV12-4 to TRBJ2-1; 7 bases match TRBD2. Losses at the gene ends were 2 bases for V and 7 bases for J; bases not matched to a gene: 8. The CDR3 consists of 15 residues. CDR3 residues: CASSLSGAVWNEQFF. CDR3 in DNA: TGTGCCAGCAGTTTAAGCGGGGCGGTGTGGAATGAGCAGTTCTTC.

V and J are TRBV10-3 and TRBJ1-5; D might be TRBD1 (6 bases). Germline assignment: CDR1 ENHRY and CDR2 SYGVKD. The CDR3 runs to 15 residues. The V end was cut by 1 base, the J end by 6 bases, with 13 bases between. For the CDR3, the DNA is TGTGCCATCAGTGAGTTGGCCGGGGGCCGTCAGCCCCAGCATTTT. It encodes CAISELAGGRQPQHF.

The chain couples TRBV19 to TRBJ1-2, with 8 nucleotides matching TRBD1. V gave up 5 bases and J gave up 4 bases; unmatched junction bases: 12. Germline CDR1 LNHDA, CDR2 SQIVND (reference sequence). The CDR3 runs to 16 residues. The CDR3 bases are TGTGCCAGTAGTCCCCTCGACAGGGGCGGATTCTATGGCTACACCTTC. Encoded protein: CASSPLDRGGFYGYTF.

The chain combines TRBV29-1 with TRBJ2-7; 11 bases are a match to TRBD2. CDR3 length: 14 residues. Germline V CDR1 and CDR2: SQVTM, ANQGSEA. The ends lost 6 bases at V and 0 bases at J; junction bases unmatched: 4. The CDR3 DNA sequence: TGCAGCGTCCACGGGACTAGCGGCTCCTACGAGCAGTACTTC. Translated, it gives CSVHGTSGSYEQYF.

The J gene is TRBJ2-2, the V gene TRBV5-1; D is uncertain. V dropped 2 bases and J dropped 4 bases, with 12 bases sitting between them. Per germline, CDR1 SGHRS and CDR2 YFSETQ. The CDR3 has 15 amino acids. CDR3 region: CASSFSKGFTGELFF. The CDR3 DNA is TGCGCCAGCAGCTTTTCAAAGGGATTCACCGGGGAGCTGTTTTTT.

This clonotype appeared once. The V call is TRBV7-2, the J call TRBJ2-3; the D is unclear. The CDR3 runs 16 residues. CDR1 and CDR2 (germline): SGHTA, FQGNSA. The V end lost 7 bases, the J end lost 0 bases, and 17 bases lay between the germline ends. Written as DNA, the CDR3 is TGTGCCAGCAAAAAGATGGGCGGTCCCAGCACAGATACGCAGTATTTT. Residues: CASKKMGGPSTDTQYF.

The CDR3 sequence: CSVVRRGRDNGELFF. The DNA of the CDR3 is TGCAGCGTTGTAAGGAGGGGGCGGGACAACGGGGAGCTGTTTTTT. The gene calls are TRBV29-1 and TRBJ2-2, with D possibly TRBD1 on 7 matching bases. Germline values: CDR1 SQVTM, CDR2 ANQGSEA. Trimming stripped 4 bases from V and 7 bases from J, with 19 bases between. CDR3 length equals 15 residues.

The chain couples TRBV7-8 to TRBJ2-3; D might be TRBD2 (5 bases). Germline values: CDR1 SGHVS, CDR2 FQNEAQ. Trimming took off 5 bases at V and 2 bases at J, with 20 bases between the two ends. There are 17 residues in the CDR3. DNA for the CDR3: TGTGCCAGCAGCCCTCCCGGACTCGGCGTCTACACAGATACGCAGTATTTT. The encoded protein is CASSPPGLGVYTDTQYF.

The chain recombines TRBV7-2 with TRBJ1-4; D possibly corresponds to TRBD1 (5 bases). V was shortened by 5 bases and J by 4 bases, with 14 bases between the two germline ends. The CDR3 extends over 15 amino acids. CDR1 is SGHTA and CDR2 is FQGNSA in the germline V gene. DNA of the CDR3: TGTGCCAGCAGCCGGATGACAGCGCATAATGAAAAACTGTTTTTT. This codes for CASSRMTAHNEKLFF.

The V call is TRBV7-9, the J call TRBJ2-5; D is possibly TRBD1 (6 bases). This CDR3 comprises 15 residues. V gave up 4 bases and J gave up 4 bases, with 16 bases separating them. Germline V gene data show CDR1 as SEHNR and CDR2 as FQNEAQ (reference sequence). This CDR3 is CASSSSPGAAETQYF. The DNA for the CDR3 is TGTGCCAGCAGCTCCTCCCCAGGGGCAGCAGAGACCCAGTACTTC.

This chain connects TRBV9 to TRBJ1-2; a possible D gene is TRBD1 (6 bases). This CDR3 is 19 amino acids long. Trimming shortened V by 3 bases and J by 12 bases, and 36 bases separated the two germline ends. Looked up from germline, CDR1 is SGDLS and CDR2 is YYNGEE. The CDR3 reads CASSALIPGQNIGGPRDTF. The CDR3 nucleotides read TGTGCCAGCAGCGCGCTTATTCCGGGACAAAACATTGGAGGGCCTAGGGACACCTTC.

The chain uses TRBV2 and TRBJ1-1; no clear D. Germline CDR1 is SNHLY and CDR2 is FYNNEI. V was cut by 8 bases and J by 0 bases, with 16 bases left in between. This CDR3 is built from 15 residues. The CDR3 loop reads CASSKRVDMNTEAFF. As DNA, the CDR3 is TGTGCCAGCTCGAAGAGGGTAGACATGAACACTGAAGCTTTCTTT.

The chain combines TRBV30 with TRBJ1-5; the match to TRBD1 covers 7 bases. The CDR3 has 13 amino acids. Germline CDR1 is GTSNPN and CDR2 is SVGIG (reference sequence). V shed 2 bases and J 6 bases; nucleotides not matched to a gene: 4. CDR3 in amino acids: CAWSPGGVQPQHF. CDR3 coding DNA: TGTGCCTGGAGTCCAGGGGGGGTTCAGCCCCAGCATTTT. The whole variable domain, remainder taken from reference TRBV30 and TRBJ1-5, is SQTIHQWPATLVQPVGSPLSLECTVEGTSNPNLYWYRQAAGRGLQLLFYSVGIGQISSEVPQNLSASRPQDRQFILSSKKLLLSDSGFYLCAWSPGGVQPQHFGDGTRLSIL.

The CDR3 sequence: CASSGRTNEKLFF. CDR3 in DNA: TGTGCCAGCAGTGGACGGACAAATGAAAAACTGTTTTTT. V gene TRBV7-9 combines with J gene TRBJ1-4; D possibly corresponds to TRBD1 (5 bases). This CDR3 comprises 13 residues. Germline V CDR1 and CDR2: SEHNR, FQNEAQ (reference sequence). The V and J ends lost 6 bases and 5 bases respectively, with 10 bases between them.

CDR3 in amino acids: CASSAGLWAYEQYF. The CDR3 coding sequence is TGTGCCAGCAGTGCGGGACTCTGGGCCTACGAGCAGTACTTC. The rearrangement links TRBV6-1 to TRBJ2-1; a weak D match, TRBD2 (6 bases). Gene TRBJ2-7 matches the end of the DNA better, so the J call may be wrong. Per germline, CDR1 MNHNS and CDR2 SASEGT. The CDR3 is made up of 14 amino acids.

This chain joins TRBV15 and TRBJ1-4; the match to TRBD1 covers 12 bases. The J call may be incorrect, as the DNA end agrees better with TRBJ2-2. The CDR3 totals 17 residues. Germline CDR1 and CDR2: LNHNV and YYDKDF (reference sequence). The CDR3 nucleotides are TGTGCCACCAGCAGAGATCCGCCCGGGACAGGGGGCGCGGAGCTGTTTTTT. Translation: CATSRDPPGTGGAELFF.

CDR3 bases: TGCGCCAGCAGCTTGGACGGGGAACAAGAGACCCAGTACTTC. It is translated as CASSLDGEQETQYF. The chain carries TRBV5-1 and TRBJ2-5, with TRBD2 as a possible D gene (5 bases). Germline CDR1 SGHRS, CDR2 YFSETQ. V lost 0 bases to trimming and J lost 2 bases, with 8 bases between them. CDR3 length: 14 amino acids.

This rearrangement joins TRBV4-3 to TRBJ2-7; 7 nucleotides line up with TRBD2. Losses at the gene ends were 1 base for V and 4 bases for J; bases not matched to a gene: 4. Germline values: CDR1 LGHNA, CDR2 YSLEER. This CDR3 spans 14 amino acids. The CDR3: CASSQGRGEYEQYF. CDR3 nucleotides: TGCGCCAGCAGCCAAGGACGGGGGGAATACGAGCAGTACTTC.

The chain is built from TRBV6-1 and TRBJ2-1; D could derive from TRBD1 or TRBD2 (6 bases each). The CDR3 is 16 amino acids. Trimming cost V 5 bases and J 9 bases, with 23 bases left between them. The V gene's germline CDR1 is MNHNS and CDR2 SASEGT. CDR3: CASSPPGTGAPSEQFF. DNA for the CDR3: TGTGCCAGCAGTCCACCGGGGACGGGGGCCCCTAGTGAGCAGTTCTTC.